These 21 T cell receptor beta chains came from one sample sequenced in a study of T cell responses to AZD1222 COVID-19 vaccine. The table came from immunoSEQ multiplex PCR; TCRdb's copy has only in-frame clones and leaves some out. The sample consists of 140,000 or so clones, 91% of them appearing once. Material: peripheral blood, obtained 28 days after the second dose of the MenACWY control vaccine. The receptors stem from an adult who received the MenACWY meningococcal vaccine as a control.

The CDR3 DNA is TGTGCCAGCAGTGAGGACAGGGGGCGAGGGCAGCCCCAGCATTTT. Translation: CASSEDRGRGQPQHF. The V and J genes are TRBV28 and TRBJ1-5; TRBD1 matches 11 bases. The CDR3 is 15 residues long. J was trimmed by 7 bases and V by 5 bases; bases with no gene match: 7. CDR1 and CDR2 from the germline V gene are MDHEN and SYDVKM. Using reference TRBV28 and TRBJ1-5 for the parts outside the CDR3, the full variable domain is DVKVTQSSRYLVKRTGEKVFLECVQDMDHENMFWYRQDPGLGLRLIYFSYDVKMKEKGDIPEGYSVSREKKERFSLILESASTNQTSMYLCASSEDRGRGQPQHFGDGTRLSIL.

The chain employs TRBV4-1 and TRBJ1-1; D gene unclear. V gave up 0 bases and J gave up 6 bases, with 20 bases separating them. The CDR3 totals 17 residues. Germline V gene data show CDR1 as MGHRA and CDR2 as YSYEKL. The CDR3 here is CASSQDRNPAGIPEAFF. CDR3 in DNA: TGCGCCAGCAGCCAAGATCGCAATCCGGCGGGTATCCCTGAAGCTTTCTTT.

The chain carries TRBV7-3 and TRBJ2-7; perhaps TRBD2 as D (5 bases). The germline CDR1 and CDR2 sequences are SGHTA and FQGTGA. V lost 5 bases and J lost 1, with 9 bases in between. The CDR3 runs to 13 residues. The CDR3 is CASSPRGSYEQYF. The CDR3 bases are TGTGCCAGCAGCCCTCGGGGATCCTACGAGCAGTACTTC. The full variable domain, its missing parts supplied by reference TRBV7-3 and TRBJ2-7, is GAGVSQTPSNKVTEKGKYVELRCDPISGHTALYWYRQSLGQGPEFLIYFQGTGAADDSGLPNDRFFAVRPEGSVSTLKIQRTERGDSAVYLCASSPRGSYEQYFGPGTRLTVT.

This sequence joins TRBV11-2 and TRBJ2-7; 7 positions agree with TRBD2. Germline V CDR1 and CDR2: SGHAT, FQNNGV. The length of the CDR3 is 14 residues. V lost 4 bases and J lost 1; bases outside the gene matches: 4. CDR3 in DNA: TGTGCCAGCAGCTCGGGACTAATGTCCTACGAGCAGTACTTC. This translates into CASSSGLMSYEQYF.

In its sample, this clone was seen once. The chain has TRBV5-1 and TRBJ2-3; no firm D call. The germline V and J ends were trimmed by 2 bases and 6 bases, with 13 bases remaining between them. The CDR3 is 14 residues long. Germline loops: CDR1 SGHRS, CDR2 YFSETQ. The CDR3 nucleotides are TGCGCCAGCAGCTTCCTCCCCCCCAGGGATACGCAGTATTTT. This translates into CASSFLPPRDTQYF.

This clone has just a few counts. Here the CDR3 reads CASSTGKIVYGYTF. CDR3 DNA: TGTGCCAGCAGTACAGGGAAGATCGTCTATGGCTACACCTTC. The genes are TRBV2 and TRBJ1-2, with D perhaps matching TRBD1 (6 bases). Germline V gene lookup returns CDR1 SNHLY and CDR2 FYNNEI. The CDR3 is made up of 14 amino acids. The V and J ends lost 5 bases and 4 bases respectively, with 14 bases between them. The full variable domain, completed using reference TRBV2 and TRBJ1-2, is EPEVTQTPSHQVTQMGQEVILRCVPISNHLYFYWYRQILGQKVEFLVSFYNNEISEKSEIFDDQFSVERPDGSNFTLKIRSTKLEDSAMYFCASSTGKIVYGYTFGSGTRLTVV.

CDR3 bases: TGTGCCAGCAGCCGTCCAAGAACAGGGAGCCAGAACACAGATACGCAGTATTTT. Translating gives CASSRPRTGSQNTDTQYF. The V and J genes are TRBV5-6 and TRBJ2-3, with a weak D call TRBD1 (6 bases). CDR1 is SGHDT, CDR2 YYEEEE, per germline. CDR3 size: 18 residues. V was trimmed by 4 bases and J by 2 bases, leaving 23 bases between them.

This chain uses TRBV9 with TRBJ1-2; 7 positions agree with TRBD1. The CDR3 contains 15 residues. V dropped 4 bases and J dropped 6; count of bases not matched to a gene: 12. Germline V gene sequence: CDR1 SGDLS, CDR2 YYNGEE. CDR3 sequence reads: CASSPTSWTGDGYTF. The CDR3 DNA is TGTGCCAGCAGCCCAACATCCTGGACAGGCGATGGCTACACCTTC.

The rearrangement uses TRBV6-5 and TRBJ2-7, with 7 bases matching TRBD1. Per the germline V gene, CDR1 is MNHEY and CDR2 is SVGAGI. The CDR3 runs 13 residues. V shed 8 bases and J 2 bases; nucleotides not matched to a gene: 6. The chain's CDR3 is CASLLTGAYEQYF. CDR3 coding DNA: TGTGCCAGCCTACTTACAGGGGCCTACGAGCAGTACTTC.

The J gene is TRBJ1-5, the V gene TRBV7-8; no firm D call. The CDR3 loop spans 13 amino acids. Per the germline V gene, CDR1 is SGHVS and CDR2 is FQNEAQ. Deletions cut 5 bases from V and 7 bases from J, with 12 bases between. The chain's CDR3 is CASSANPGQPQHF. In DNA, the CDR3 is TGTGCCAGCAGCGCGAACCCGGGCCAGCCCCAGCATTTT.

V is TRBV7-2 and J is TRBJ2-6, with TRBD1 identical over 8 bases. This CDR3 contains 18 residues. From germline, CDR1 is SGHTA and CDR2 FQGNSA. V was pared by 5 bases and J by 3 bases, with 12 bases of the junction left unmatched. For the CDR3, the DNA is TGTGCCAGCAGCCCCTCTGGGCAGGGGGCAGGTGGGGCCAACGTCCTGACTTTC. Its translation: CASSPSGQGAGGANVLTF.

The sample holds one count of this clone. This sequence joins TRBV3-1 (or the pseudogene TRBV3-2) and TRBJ1-6; TRBD1 might be the D (6 bases). Germline V lookup: CDR1 LGHDT, CDR2 YNNKEL (reference sequence). V was shortened by 0 bases and J by 11 bases, with 11 bases between the two germline ends. The CDR3 has 14 residues. As DNA, the CDR3 is TGTGCCAGCAGCCAAGACACGACAGGACCACCCCTCCACTTT. Protein: CASSQDTTGPPLHF.

The chain links TRBV6-6 to TRBJ2-3; the match to TRBD2 covers 11 bases. Trimming at V came to 5 bases and at J to 0 bases, leaving 10 bases not matched to a gene. From germline, CDR1 is MNHNY and CDR2 SVGAGI (reference sequence). CDR3 length: 18 amino acids. The CDR3 nucleotides read TGTGCCAGCAGTCTCCGGGGTAGCGGGGGGGGTAGCACAGATACGCAGTATTTT. This gives the protein CASSLRGSGGGSTDTQYF.

The CDR3 loop reads CASSSPGDRGSRGREKLFF. The CDR3 DNA reads as TGTGCCAGCAGCTCCCCTGGGGACAGGGGAAGCCGAGGGAGAGAAAAACTGTTTTTT. This sequence joins TRBV7-6 and TRBJ1-4; 10 bases align to TRBD1. Germline CDR1 and CDR2: SGHVS and FNYEAQ. The CDR3 is made up of 19 amino acids. The ends lost 4 bases at V and 8 bases at J; junction bases unmatched: 19.

This chain uses TRBV28 with TRBJ1-6; 7 nucleotides line up with TRBD1. The CDR3 covers 18 residues. Germline V gene lookup returns CDR1 MDHEN and CDR2 SYDVKM. V lost 9 bases to trimming and J lost 2 bases; unmatched junction nucleotides: 16. The CDR3 loop is CASGIDTGDIAYNSPLHF. In DNA, the CDR3 is TGTGCCAGTGGAATAGACACAGGGGATATCGCCTATAATTCACCCCTCCACTTT. The full variable domain, in which reference TRBV28 and TRBJ1-6 provide the parts outside the CDR3, is DVKVTQSSRYLVKRTGEKVFLECVQDMDHENMFWYRQDPGLGLRLIYFSYDVKMKEKGDIPEGYSVSREKKERFSLILESASTNQTSMYLCASGIDTGDIAYNSPLHFGNGTRLTVT.

Comment on this clone: Other DNA sequences in this sample translate to the same CDR3. The chain combines TRBV30 with TRBJ2-6; no clear D. CDR1 is GTSNPN and CDR2 is SVGIG in the germline V gene (reference sequence). The CDR3 contains 13 residues. Trimming stripped 0 bases from V and 1 base from J, with 1 base between. The CDR3 DNA follows: TGTGCCTGGAGTGTTTCTGGGGCCAACGTCCTGACTTTC. Translating gives CAWSVSGANVLTF.

The chain uses TRBV18 and TRBJ1-5; D gene ambiguous. The length of the CDR3 is 14 residues. Trimming left V 2 bases short and J 0 bases short, with 5 bases between. The germline CDR1 and CDR2 sequences are KGHSH and LQKENI. The CDR3 DNA reads TGTGCCAGCTCACCAGATTATAGCAATCAGCCCCAGCATTTT. Amino acids: CASSPDYSNQPQHF.

This clone was detected once. The V and J genes are TRBV5-6 and TRBJ2-3, with unresolved D. Trimming cost V 4 bases and J 5 bases, with 14 bases left between them. This CDR3 region has 14 residues. Germline V lookup: CDR1 SGHDT, CDR2 YYEEEE. As DNA, the CDR3 is TGTGCCAGCAGCCCCAGGATAAGGGTAGATACGCAGTATTTT. Amino acids: CASSPRIRVDTQYF.

The CDR3 DNA sequence: TGTGCCAGCACGGCCTCGGGGAGGGTAGGCAATCAGCCCCAGCATTTT. Encoded protein: CASTASGRVGNQPQHF. The genes are TRBV28 and TRBJ1-5; D gene unclear. The CDR3 covers 16 residues. Germline V gives CDR1 MDHEN, CDR2 SYDVKM. Trimming shortened V by 7 bases and J by 2 bases, and 18 bases separated the two germline ends.

A single count supports this clone. The chain is built from TRBV6-1 and TRBJ1-6; possibly TRBD1 for D (6 bases). Germline V gene data show CDR1 as MNHNS and CDR2 as SASEGT. Deletions cut 3 bases from V and 4 bases from J, with 13 bases between. This CDR3 is 16 amino acids long. CDR3 DNA: TGTGCCAGCAGTGAGAGGGTGGACAGTTATAATTCACCCCTCCACTTT. It translates to CASSERVDSYNSPLHF.

This clone has a handful of counts. The chain uses TRBV5-1 and TRBJ1-5; 8 positions match TRBD1. J gave up 5 bases and V 2 bases, and 3 bases lay outside the gene matches. CDR1 is SGHRS, CDR2 YFSETQ, per germline. The CDR3 is 14 amino acids. This CDR3 is CASSLQGGDQPQHF. The CDR3 nucleotides are TGCGCCAGCAGCTTACAGGGGGGAGATCAGCCCCAGCATTTT.